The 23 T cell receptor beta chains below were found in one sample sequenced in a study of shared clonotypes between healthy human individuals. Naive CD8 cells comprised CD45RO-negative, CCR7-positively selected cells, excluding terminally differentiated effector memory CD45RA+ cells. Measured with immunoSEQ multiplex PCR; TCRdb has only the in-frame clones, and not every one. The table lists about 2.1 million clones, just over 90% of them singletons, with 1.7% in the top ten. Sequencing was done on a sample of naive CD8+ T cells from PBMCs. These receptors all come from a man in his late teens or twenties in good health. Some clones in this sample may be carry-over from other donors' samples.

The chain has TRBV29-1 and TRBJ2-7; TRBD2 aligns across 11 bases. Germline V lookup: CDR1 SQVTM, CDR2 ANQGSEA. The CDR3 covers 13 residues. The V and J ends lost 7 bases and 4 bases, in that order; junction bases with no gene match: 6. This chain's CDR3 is CSATSGSSYEQYF. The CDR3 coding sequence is TGCAGCGCCACTAGCGGGAGTTCTTACGAGCAGTACTTC.

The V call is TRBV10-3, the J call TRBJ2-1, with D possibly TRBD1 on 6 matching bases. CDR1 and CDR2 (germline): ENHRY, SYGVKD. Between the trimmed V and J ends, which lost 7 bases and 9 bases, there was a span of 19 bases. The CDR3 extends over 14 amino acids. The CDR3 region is CAIKDRSAGGEQFF. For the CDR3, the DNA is TGTGCCATCAAAGACAGGTCCGCAGGTGGTGAGCAGTTCTTC.

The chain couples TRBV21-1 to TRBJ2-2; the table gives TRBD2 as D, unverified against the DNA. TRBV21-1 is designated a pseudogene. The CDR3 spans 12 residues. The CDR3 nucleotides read TGTGCCAGCAGCAAACACGCCCACCGAGTTGCTTTT. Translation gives CASSKHAHRVAF.

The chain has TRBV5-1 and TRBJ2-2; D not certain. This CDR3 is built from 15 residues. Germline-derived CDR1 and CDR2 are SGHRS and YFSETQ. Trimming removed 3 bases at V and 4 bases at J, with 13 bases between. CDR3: CASSSPPGTTGELFF. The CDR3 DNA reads TGCGCCAGCAGCTCCCCCCCGGGCACCACCGGGGAGCTGTTTTTT.

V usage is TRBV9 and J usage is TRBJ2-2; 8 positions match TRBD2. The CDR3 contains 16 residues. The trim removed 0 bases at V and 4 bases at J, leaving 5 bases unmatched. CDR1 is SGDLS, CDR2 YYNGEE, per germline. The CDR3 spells CASSVGRGGTTGELFF. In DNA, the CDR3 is TGTGCCAGCAGCGTAGGCCGCGGGGGGACCACCGGGGAGCTGTTTTTT.

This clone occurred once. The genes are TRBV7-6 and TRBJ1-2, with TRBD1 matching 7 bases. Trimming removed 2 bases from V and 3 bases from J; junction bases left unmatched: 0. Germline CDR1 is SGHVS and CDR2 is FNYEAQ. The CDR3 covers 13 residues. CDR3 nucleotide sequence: TGTGCCAGCAGCTTAACAGGGGACTATGGCTACACCTTC. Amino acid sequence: CASSLTGDYGYTF.

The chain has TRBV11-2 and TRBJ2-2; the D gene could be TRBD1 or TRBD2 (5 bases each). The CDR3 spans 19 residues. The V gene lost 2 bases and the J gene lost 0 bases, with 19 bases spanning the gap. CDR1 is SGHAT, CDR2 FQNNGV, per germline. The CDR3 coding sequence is TGTGCCAGCAGCTTACAATTGGGCAGGGAGAGTCCGAACACCGGGGAGCTGTTTTTT. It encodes CASSLQLGRESPNTGELFF.

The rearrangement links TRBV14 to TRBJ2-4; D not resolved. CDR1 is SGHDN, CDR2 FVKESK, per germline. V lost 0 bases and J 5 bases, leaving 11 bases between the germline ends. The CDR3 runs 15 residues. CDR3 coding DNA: TGTGCCAGCAGCCAAGATTGGGGAATCCAAAACATTCAGTACTTC. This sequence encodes CASSQDWGIQNIQYF.

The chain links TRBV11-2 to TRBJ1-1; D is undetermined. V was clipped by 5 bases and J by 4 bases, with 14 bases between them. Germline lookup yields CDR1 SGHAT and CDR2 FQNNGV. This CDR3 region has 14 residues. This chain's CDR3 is CASSPHVPLTEAFF. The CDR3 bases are TGTGCCAGCAGCCCTCACGTCCCTCTCACTGAAGCTTTCTTT.

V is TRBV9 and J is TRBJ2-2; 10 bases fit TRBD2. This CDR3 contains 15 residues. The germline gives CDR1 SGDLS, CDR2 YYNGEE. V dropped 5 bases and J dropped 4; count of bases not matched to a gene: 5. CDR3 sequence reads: CASRRTSGTTGELFF. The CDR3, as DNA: TGTGCCAGCAGAAGGACTAGCGGAACCACCGGGGAGCTGTTTTTT. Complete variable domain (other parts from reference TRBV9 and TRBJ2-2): DSGVTQTPKHLITATGQRVTLRCSPRSGDLSVYWYQQSLDQGLQFLIQYYNGEERAKGNILERFSAQQFPDLHSELNLSSLELGDSALYFCASRRTSGTTGELFFGEGSRLTVL.

The CDR3 nucleotides are TGCGCCAGCAGCCAAGATGACAGGAGTCTAGAAAAACTGTTTTTT. Encoded protein: CASSQDDRSLEKLFF. The chain joins TRBV4-1 to TRBJ1-4, with D possibly matching TRBD1 (6 bases). Trimming cost V 0 bases and J 8 bases, with 13 bases left between them. CDR3 length equals 15 residues. CDR1 is MGHRA, CDR2 YSYEKL, per germline.

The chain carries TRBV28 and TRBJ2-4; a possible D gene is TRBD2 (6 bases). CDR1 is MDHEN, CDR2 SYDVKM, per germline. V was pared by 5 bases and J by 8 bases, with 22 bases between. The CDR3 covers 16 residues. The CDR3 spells CASSATGDPPKHIQYF. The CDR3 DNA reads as TGTGCCAGCAGTGCTACGGGGGACCCCCCAAAGCACATTCAGTACTTC.

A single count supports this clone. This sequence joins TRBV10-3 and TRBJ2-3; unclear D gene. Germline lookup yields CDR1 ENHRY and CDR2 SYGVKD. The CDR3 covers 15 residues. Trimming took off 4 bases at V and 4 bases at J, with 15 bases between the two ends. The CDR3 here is CAISAVEIKADTQYF. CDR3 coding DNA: TGTGCCATCAGTGCGGTAGAAATAAAGGCAGATACGCAGTATTTT.

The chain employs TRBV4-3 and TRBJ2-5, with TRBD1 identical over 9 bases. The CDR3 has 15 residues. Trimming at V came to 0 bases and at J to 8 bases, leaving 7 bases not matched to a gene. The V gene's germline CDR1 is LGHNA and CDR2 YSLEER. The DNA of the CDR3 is TGCGCCAGCAGCCAAGATCTGGGGACAGGGACCACCCAGTACTTC. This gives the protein CASSQDLGTGTTQYF.

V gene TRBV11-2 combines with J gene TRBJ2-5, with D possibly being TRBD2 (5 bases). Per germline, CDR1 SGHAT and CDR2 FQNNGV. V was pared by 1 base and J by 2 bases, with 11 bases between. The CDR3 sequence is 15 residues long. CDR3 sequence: CASSLVGRTQETQYF. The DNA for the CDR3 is TGTGCCAGCAGCTTAGTTGGGAGAACTCAAGAGACCCAGTACTTC.

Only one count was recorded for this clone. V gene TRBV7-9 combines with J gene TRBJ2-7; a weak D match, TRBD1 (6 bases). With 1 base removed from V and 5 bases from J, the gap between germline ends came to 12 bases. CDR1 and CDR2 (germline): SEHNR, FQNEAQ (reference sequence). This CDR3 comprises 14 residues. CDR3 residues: CASSLGGLVHEQYF. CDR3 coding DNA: TGTGCCAGCAGCTTAGGGGGGCTAGTCCACGAGCAGTACTTC.

The CDR3 DNA is TGTGCCAGCAGCCTCGACAGGGAGGGAGCTTTCTTT. This codes for CASSLDREGAFF. The rearrangement uses TRBV28 and TRBJ1-1, with 7 bases fitting TRBD1. Unmatched junction bases numbered 8, after V lost 6 bases and J lost 10 bases. The CDR3 is 12 residues long. CDR1 MDHEN and CDR2 SYDVKM come from the germline V gene.

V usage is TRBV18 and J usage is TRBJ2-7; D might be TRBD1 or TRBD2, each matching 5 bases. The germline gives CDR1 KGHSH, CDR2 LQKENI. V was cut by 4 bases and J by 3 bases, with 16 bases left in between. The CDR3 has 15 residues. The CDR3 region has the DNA TGTGCCAGCTCACGTACTTGGGACGGGGACTACGAGCAGTACTTC. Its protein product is CASSRTWDGDYEQYF.

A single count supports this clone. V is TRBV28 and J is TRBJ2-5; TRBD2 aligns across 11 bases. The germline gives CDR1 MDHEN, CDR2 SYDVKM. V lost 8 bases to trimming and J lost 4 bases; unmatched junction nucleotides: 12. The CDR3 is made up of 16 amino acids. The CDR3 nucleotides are TGTGCCAGCCCTAAGTCGGCTAGCGGGAGGTTAGAGACCCAGTACTTC. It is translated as CASPKSASGRLETQYF.

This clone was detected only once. The CDR3 DNA is TGTGCCAGCAGTGAAGTCGGCAACTATAATTCACCCCTCCACTTT. Translation gives CASSEVGNYNSPLHF. The chain joins TRBV2 to TRBJ1-6; D call uncertain. There are 15 residues in the CDR3. Trimming took off 1 base at V and 3 bases at J, with 7 bases between the two ends. Germline V CDR1 and CDR2: SNHLY, FYNNEI.

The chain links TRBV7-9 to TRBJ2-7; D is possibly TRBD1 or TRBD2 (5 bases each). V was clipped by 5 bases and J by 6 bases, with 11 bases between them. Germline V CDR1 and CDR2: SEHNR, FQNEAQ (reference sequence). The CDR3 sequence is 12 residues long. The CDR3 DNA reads TGTGCCAGCAGCACCGGGGCAGGCGAGCAGTACTTC. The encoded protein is CASSTGAGEQYF.

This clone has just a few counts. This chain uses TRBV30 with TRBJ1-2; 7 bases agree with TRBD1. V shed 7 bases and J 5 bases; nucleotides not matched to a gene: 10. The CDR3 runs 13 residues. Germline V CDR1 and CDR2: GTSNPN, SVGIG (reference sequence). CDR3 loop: CASQDRSAYGYTF. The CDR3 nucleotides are TGTGCCTCGCAGGACAGGAGTGCGTATGGCTACACCTTC.

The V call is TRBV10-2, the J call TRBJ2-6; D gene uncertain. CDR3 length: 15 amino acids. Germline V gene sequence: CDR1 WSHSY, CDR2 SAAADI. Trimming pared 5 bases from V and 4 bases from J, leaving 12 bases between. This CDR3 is CASSLGGIGANVLTF. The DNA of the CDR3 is TGCGCCAGCAGTTTAGGCGGTATCGGGGCCAACGTCCTGACTTTC.